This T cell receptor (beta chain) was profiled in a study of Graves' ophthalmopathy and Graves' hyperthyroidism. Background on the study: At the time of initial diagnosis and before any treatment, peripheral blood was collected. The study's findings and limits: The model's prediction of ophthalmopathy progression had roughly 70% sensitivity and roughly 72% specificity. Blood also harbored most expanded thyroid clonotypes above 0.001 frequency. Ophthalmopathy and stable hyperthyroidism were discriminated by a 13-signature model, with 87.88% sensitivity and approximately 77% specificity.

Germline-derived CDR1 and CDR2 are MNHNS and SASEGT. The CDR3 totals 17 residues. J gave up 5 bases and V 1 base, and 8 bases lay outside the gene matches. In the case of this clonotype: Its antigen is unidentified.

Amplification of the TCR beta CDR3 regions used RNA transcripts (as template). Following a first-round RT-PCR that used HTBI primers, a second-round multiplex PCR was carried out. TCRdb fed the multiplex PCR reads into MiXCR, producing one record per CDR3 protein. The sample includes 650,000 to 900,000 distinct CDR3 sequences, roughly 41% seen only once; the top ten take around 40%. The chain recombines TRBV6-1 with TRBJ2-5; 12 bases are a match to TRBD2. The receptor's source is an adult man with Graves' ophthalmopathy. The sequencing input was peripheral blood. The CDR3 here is CASSEELAGGSRETQYF. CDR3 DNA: TGTGCCAGCAGTGAAGAACTAGCGGGGGGATCTCGGGAGACCCAGTACTTC.